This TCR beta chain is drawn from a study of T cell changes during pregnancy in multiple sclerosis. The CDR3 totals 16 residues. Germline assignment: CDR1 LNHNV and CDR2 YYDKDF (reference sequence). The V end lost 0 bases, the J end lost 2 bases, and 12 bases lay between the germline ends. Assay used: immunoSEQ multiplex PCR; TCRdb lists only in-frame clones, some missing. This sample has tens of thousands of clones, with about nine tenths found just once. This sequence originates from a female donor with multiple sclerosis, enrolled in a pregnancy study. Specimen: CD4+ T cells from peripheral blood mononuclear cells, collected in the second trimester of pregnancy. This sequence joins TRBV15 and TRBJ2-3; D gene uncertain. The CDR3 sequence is CATSRDLPTATDTQYF. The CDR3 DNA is TGTGCCACCAGCAGAGATCTCCCCACAGCCACAGATACGCAGTATTTT.